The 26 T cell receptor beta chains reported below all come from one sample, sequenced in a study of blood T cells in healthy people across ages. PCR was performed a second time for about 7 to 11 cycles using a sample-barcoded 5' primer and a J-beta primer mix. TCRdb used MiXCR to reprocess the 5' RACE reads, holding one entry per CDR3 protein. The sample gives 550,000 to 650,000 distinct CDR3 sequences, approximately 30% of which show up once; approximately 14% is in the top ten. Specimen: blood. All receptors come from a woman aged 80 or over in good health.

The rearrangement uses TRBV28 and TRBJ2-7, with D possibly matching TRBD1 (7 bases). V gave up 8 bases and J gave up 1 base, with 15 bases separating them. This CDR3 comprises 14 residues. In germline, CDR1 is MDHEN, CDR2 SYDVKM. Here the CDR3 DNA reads TGTGCCAGCCTGGCCAGGGGGGAATCCTACGAGCAGTACTTC. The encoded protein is CASLARGESYEQYF.

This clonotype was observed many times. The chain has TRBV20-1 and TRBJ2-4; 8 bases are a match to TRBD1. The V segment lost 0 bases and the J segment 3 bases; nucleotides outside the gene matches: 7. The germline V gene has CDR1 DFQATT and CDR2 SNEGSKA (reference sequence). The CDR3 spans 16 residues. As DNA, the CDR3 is TGCAGTGCTAGAGATAAGACAGGGGAGGTCAAAAACATTCAGTACTTC. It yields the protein CSARDKTGEVKNIQYF.

The CDR3 is CSASQDPDSPLHF. The CDR3 DNA sequence: TGCAGTGCTAGTCAGGACCCTGATTCACCCCTCCACTTT. The chain joins TRBV20-1 to TRBJ1-6; no reliable D call. Trimming removed 3 bases at V and 8 bases at J, with 11 bases between. Looked up from germline, CDR1 is DFQATT and CDR2 is SNEGSKA (reference sequence). The CDR3 contains 13 residues.

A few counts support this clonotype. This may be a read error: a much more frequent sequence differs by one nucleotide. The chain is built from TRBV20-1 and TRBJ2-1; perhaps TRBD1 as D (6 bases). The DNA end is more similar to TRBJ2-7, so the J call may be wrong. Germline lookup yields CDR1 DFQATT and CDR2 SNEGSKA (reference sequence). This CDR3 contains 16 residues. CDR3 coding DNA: TGCAGTGCTAGGGGCCGCTCAGGGGTTGCCTACAATGAGCAGTACTTC. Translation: CSARGRSGVAYNEQYF.

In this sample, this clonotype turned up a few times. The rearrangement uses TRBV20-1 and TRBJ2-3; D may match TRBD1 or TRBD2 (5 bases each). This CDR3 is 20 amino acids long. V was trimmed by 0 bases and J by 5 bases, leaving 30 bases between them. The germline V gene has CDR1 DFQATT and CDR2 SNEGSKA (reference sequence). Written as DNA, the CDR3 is TGCAGTGCTAGAGAGAGCCGGGGTTGGGGCGGCCTGGGGTTCATAGATACGCAGTATTTT. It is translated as CSARESRGWGGLGFIDTQYF.

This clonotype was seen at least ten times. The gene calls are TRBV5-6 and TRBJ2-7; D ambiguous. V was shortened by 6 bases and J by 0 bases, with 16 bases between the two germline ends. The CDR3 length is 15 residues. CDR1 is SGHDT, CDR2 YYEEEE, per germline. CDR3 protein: CASTSRTTFSYEQYF. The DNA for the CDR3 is TGTGCCAGCACGAGCCGGACGACTTTCTCCTACGAGCAGTACTTC.

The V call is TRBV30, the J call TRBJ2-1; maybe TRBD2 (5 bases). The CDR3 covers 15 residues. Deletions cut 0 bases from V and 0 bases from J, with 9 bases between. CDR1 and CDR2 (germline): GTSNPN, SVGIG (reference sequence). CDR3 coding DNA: TGTGCCTGGAGTGTCTTAGGGAGCTCCTACAATGAGCAGTTCTTC. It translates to CAWSVLGSSYNEQFF.

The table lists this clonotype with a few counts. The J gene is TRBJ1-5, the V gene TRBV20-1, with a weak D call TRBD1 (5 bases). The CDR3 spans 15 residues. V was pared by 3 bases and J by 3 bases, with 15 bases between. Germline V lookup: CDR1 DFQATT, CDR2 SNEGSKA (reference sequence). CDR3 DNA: TGCAGTGCTAGGGGGGGTGCAGGGTACAATCAGCCCCAGCATTTT. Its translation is CSARGGAGYNQPQHF.

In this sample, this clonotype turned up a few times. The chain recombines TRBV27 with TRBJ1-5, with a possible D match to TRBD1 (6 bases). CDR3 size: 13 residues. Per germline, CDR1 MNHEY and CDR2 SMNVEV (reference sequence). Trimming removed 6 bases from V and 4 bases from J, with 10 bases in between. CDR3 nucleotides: TGTGCCAGCAGGCCCACAGGGAATCAGCCCCAGCATTTT. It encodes CASRPTGNQPQHF.

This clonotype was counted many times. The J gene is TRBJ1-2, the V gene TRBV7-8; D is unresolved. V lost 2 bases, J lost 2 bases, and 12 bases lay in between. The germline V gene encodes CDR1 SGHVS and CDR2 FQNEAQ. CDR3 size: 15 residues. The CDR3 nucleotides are TGTGCCAGCAGCTTAAAGTTAGGCCAGAACTATGGCTACACCTTC. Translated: CASSLKLGQNYGYTF.

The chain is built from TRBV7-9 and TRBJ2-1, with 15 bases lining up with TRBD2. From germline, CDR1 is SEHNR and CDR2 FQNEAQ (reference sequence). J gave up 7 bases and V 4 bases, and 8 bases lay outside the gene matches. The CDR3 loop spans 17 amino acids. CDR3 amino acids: CASSSKGLAGGLNEQFF. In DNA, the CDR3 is TGTGCCAGCAGCTCGAAGGGACTAGCGGGAGGTTTAAATGAGCAGTTCTTC.

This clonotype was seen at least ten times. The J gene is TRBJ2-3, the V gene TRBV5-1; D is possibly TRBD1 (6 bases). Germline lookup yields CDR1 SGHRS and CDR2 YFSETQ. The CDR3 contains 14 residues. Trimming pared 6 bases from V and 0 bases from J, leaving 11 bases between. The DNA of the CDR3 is TGCGCCAGCAACAGGGACGGGAGCACAGATACGCAGTATTTT. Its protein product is CASNRDGSTDTQYF.

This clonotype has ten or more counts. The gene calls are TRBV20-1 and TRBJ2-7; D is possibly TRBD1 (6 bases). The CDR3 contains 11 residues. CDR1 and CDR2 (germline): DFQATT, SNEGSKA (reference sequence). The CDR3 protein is CSIDRTYEQYF. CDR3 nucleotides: TGCAGCATCGACAGGACCTACGAGCAGTACTTC.

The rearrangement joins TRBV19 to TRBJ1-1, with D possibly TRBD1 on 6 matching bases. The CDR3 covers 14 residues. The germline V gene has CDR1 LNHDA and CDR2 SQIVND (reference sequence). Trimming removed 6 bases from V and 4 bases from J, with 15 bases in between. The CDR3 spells CASSASGGFTEAFF. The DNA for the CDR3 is TGTGCCAGTAGCGCGTCGGGGGGCTTCACTGAAGCTTTCTTT.

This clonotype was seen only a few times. In nucleotides, the CDR3 is TGTGCCAGCAGTTACCTACTAGCGGGGGGACCCACCGGGGAGCTGTTTTTT. Encoded protein: CASSYLLAGGPTGELFF. The chain carries TRBV6-5 and TRBJ2-2, with TRBD2 matching 12 bases. Germline CDR1 is MNHEY and CDR2 is SVGAGI. The CDR3 covers 17 residues. With V trimmed by 2 bases and J by 4 bases, 5 bases remained unmatched.

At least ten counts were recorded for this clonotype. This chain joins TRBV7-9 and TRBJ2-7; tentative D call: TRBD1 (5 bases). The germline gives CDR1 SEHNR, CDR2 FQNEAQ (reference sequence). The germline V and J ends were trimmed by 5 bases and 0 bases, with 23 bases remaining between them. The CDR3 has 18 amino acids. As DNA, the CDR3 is TGTGCCAGCAGCCCACAGGTTTGGCAGGGTCAGACCTCCTACGAGCAGTACTTC. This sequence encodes CASSPQVWQGQTSYEQYF.

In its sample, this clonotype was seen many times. The CDR3 protein is CASSAPGTSGGAHNEQFF. Here the CDR3 DNA reads TGTGCCAGCAGTGCTCCCGGGACTAGCGGGGGGGCCCACAATGAGCAGTTCTTC. The rearrangement joins TRBV2 to TRBJ2-1, with 16 bases fitting TRBD2. The trim removed 4 bases at V and 5 bases at J, leaving 8 bases unmatched. The V gene's germline CDR1 is SNHLY and CDR2 FYNNEI. The CDR3 totals 18 residues.

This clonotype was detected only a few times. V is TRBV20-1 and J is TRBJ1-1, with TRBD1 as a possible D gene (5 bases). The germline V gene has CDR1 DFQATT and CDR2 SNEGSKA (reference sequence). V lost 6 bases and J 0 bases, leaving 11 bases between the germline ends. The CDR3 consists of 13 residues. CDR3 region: CSARGWVNTEAFF. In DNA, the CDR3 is TGCAGTGCCCGGGGGTGGGTGAACACTGAAGCTTTCTTT.

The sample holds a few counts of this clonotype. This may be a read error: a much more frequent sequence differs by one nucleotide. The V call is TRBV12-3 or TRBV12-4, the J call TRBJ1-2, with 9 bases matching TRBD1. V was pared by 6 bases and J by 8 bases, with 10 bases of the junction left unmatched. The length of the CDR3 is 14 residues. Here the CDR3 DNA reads TGTGCCAGCAGGTTCGCGGGGACAGGGCTGGGCTACACCTTC. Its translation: CASRFAGTGLGYTF.

The CDR3 DNA reads TGCAGTGCCCTTCGGGACAGGGGGCTGTACGAGCAGTACTTC. This encodes CSALRDRGLYEQYF. The genes are TRBV20-1 and TRBJ2-7; TRBD1 agrees at 12 bases. V shed 6 bases and J 4 bases; nucleotides not matched to a gene: 7. CDR1 is DFQATT and CDR2 is SNEGSKA in the germline V gene (reference sequence). The CDR3 sequence is 14 residues long.

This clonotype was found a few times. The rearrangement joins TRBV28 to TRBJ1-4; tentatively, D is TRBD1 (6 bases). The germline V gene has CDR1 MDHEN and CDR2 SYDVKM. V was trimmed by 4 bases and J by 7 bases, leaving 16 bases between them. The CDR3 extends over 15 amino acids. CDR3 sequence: CASSYGGSGGEKLFF. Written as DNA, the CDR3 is TGTGCCAGCAGTTACGGGGGCTCCGGGGGTGAAAAACTGTTTTTT.

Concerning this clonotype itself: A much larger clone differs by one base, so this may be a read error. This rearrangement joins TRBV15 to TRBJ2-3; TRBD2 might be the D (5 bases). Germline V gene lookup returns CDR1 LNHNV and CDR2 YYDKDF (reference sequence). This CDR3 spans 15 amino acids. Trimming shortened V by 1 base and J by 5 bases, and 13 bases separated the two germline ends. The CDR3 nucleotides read TGTGCCACCAGCAGAGTCGGGGTCCAAGGAGATACGCAGTATTTT. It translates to CATSRVGVQGDTQYF.

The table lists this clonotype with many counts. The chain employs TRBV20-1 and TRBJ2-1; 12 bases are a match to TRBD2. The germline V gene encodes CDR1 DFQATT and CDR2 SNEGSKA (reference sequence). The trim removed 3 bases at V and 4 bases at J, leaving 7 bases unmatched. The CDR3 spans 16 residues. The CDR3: CSASLAGGPGYNEQFF. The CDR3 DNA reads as TGCAGTGCTAGCCTAGCGGGGGGGCCGGGATACAATGAGCAGTTCTTC.

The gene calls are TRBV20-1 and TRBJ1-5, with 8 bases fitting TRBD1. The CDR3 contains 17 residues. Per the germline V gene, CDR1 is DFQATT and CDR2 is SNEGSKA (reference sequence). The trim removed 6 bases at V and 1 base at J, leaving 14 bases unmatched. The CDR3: CSATPGTGFGSNQPQHF. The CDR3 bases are TGCAGTGCCACCCCCGGGACAGGTTTTGGGAGCAATCAGCCCCAGCATTTT.

This chain's CDR3 is CSARTSGKETQYF. CDR3 nucleotide sequence: TGCAGTGCTAGGACTAGCGGTAAAGAGACCCAGTACTTC. V and J are TRBV20-1 and TRBJ2-7; 9 bases match TRBD2. The J call may be in error: the DNA end matches TRBJ2-5 better. Germline V gives CDR1 DFQATT, CDR2 SNEGSKA (reference sequence). The CDR3 has 13 residues.

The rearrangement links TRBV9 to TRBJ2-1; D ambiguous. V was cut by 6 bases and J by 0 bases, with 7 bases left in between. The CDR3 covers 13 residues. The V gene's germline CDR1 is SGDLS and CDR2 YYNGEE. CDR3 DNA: TGTGCCAGCAACCCGAGCTCCTACAATGAGCAGTTCTTC. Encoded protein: CASNPSSYNEQFF.